The rows below give T cell receptor gamma chains drawn from one sample of a study of fetal and pediatric gammadelta thymocytes. TCRdb re-called the reads via CATT. The sample includes 750 to 950 gamma-chain clones, approximately 5% of them seen just once. Specimen: non-Vgamma9Vdelta2 gamma-delta T cells from the thymus. The receptors stem from a child who underwent cardiac surgery and was recorded as healthy. Each CDR3 is given with its conserved first and last residue. Fields, in order: J gene, clone size, V gene, CDR3 DNA, CDR3 protein. Rows give clone size only sometimes, using once, few, many, or a class for an expanded clone.

TRGJ1/TRGJ2,medium-sized,TRGV2,TGTGCCACCTGGGACGGACGTTATTATAAGAAACTCTTT,CATWDGRYYKKLF
TRGJ1/TRGJ2,few,TRGV8,TGTGCCACCTGGGATAAGGATTATAAGAAACTCTTT,CATWDKDYKKLF
TRGJ1/TRGJ2,large,TRGV4,TGTGCCACCTGGGATGGGCAGATTTATTATAAGAAACTCTTT,CATWDGQIYYKKLF
TRGJ1/TRGJ2,large,TRGV8,TGTGCCACCTGGGTCTTCGATATTTATTATAAGAAACTCTTT,CATWVFDIYYKKLF
TRGJ1/TRGJ2,-,TRGV9,TGTGCCTTGTGGGAGGTGCGCCCCTTCTATTATAAGAAACTCTTT,CALWEVRPFYYKKLF
TRGJ1/TRGJ2,large,TRGV3,TGTGCCACCTGGGACAGGCCGTTTTATTATAAGAAACTCTTT,CATWDRPFYYKKLF
TRGJP1,-,TRGV11,-,CTTVPAGLGTTGWFKIF
TRGJ1/TRGJ2,few,TRGV9,TGTGCCTTGTGGGAAGAATTGAATTATTATAAGAAACTCTTT,CALWEELNYYKKLF
TRGJ1/TRGJ2,medium-sized,TRGV3,TGTGCCACCTGGGACTCAGGGCGGTATAAGAAACTCTTT,CATWDSGRYKKLF
TRGJP,large,TRGV9,TGTGCCTTGTGGGAGGCTCCCCAAGAGTTGGGCAAAAAAATCAAGGTATTT,CALWEAPQELGKKIKVF
TRGJ1/TRGJ2,large,TRGV3,TGTGCCACCTGGGACGAGGGATATAAGAAACTCTTT,CATWDEGYKKLF
TRGJ1/TRGJ2,medium-sized,TRGV4,TGTGCCACCTGGGATGGGCATTATAAGAAACTCTTT,CATWDGHYKKLF
TRGJ1/TRGJ2,large,TRGV2,TGTGCCACCTGGGACGGCCGGGGTTATTATAAGAAACTCTTT,CATWDGRGYYKKLF
TRGJP2,large,TRGV8,TGTGCCACCTGGGTAAATAGTAGTGATTGGATCAAGACGTTT,CATWVNSSDWIKTF
TRGJP2,large,TRGV8,TGTGCCACCTGGGAAAGTAGTGATTGGATCAAGACGTTT,CATWESSDWIKTF
TRGJ1/TRGJ2,large,TRGV9,TGTGCCTTGTGGGAGGTGGCAAGTCGGGGTTATAAGAAACTCTTT,CALWEVASRGYKKLF
TRGJP1,large,TRGV10,TGTGCTGCGTGGGAGCATAAAGGTGGTTGGTTCAAGATATTT,CAAWEHKGGWFKIF
TRGJP2,medium-sized,TRGV2,TGTGCCACCTGGGACGGGCGTTGGATCAAGACGTTT,CATWDGRWIKTF
TRGJ1/TRGJ2,large,TRGV3,TGTGCCACCTGGGCCCCTTATTATAAGAAACTCTTT,CATWAPYYKKLF
TRGJ1/TRGJ2,medium-sized,TRGV9,TGTGCCTTGTGGGAGGTGCAGGGGATTTATAAGAAACTCTTT,CALWEVQGIYKKLF
TRGJ1/TRGJ2,large,TRGV2,TGTGCCACCTGGGACGGGCCAGATTATAAGAAACTCTTT,CATWDGPDYKKLF
TRGJ1/TRGJ2,large,TRGV9,TGTGCCTTGTGGGAGTTGAATTATTATAAGAAACTCTTT,CALWELNYYKKLF
TRGJP1,medium-sized,TRGV8,TGTGCCACCTGGGGACCGATTGGCACTGGTTGGTTCAAGATATTT,CATWGPIGTGWFKIF
TRGJ1/TRGJ2,large,TRGV2,TGTGCCACCTGGGACGGAACTTATTATAAGAAACTCTTT,CATWDGTYYKKLF
TRGJ1/TRGJ2,large,TRGV8,TGTGCCACCTGGGATAGGCTGGTGACCAACCCAACGAATTATTATAAGAAACTCTTT,CATWDRLVTNPTNYYKKLF
TRGJ1/TRGJ2,large,TRGV2,TGTGCCACCTGGGACGCCCTCGCGGGTTATAAGAAACTCTTT,CATWDALAGYKKLF
TRGJ1/TRGJ2,medium-sized,TRGV4,TGTGCCACCTGGGAGAGGGATAAGAAACTCTTT,CATWERDKKLF
TRGJ1/TRGJ2,large,TRGV5,TGTGCCACCTGGGACAGGCTAAGTAAGAAACTCTTT,CATWDRLSKKLF
TRGJ1/TRGJ2,medium-sized,TRGV2,TGTGCCACCCGTCAGTATGATAAGAAACTCTTT,CATRQYDKKLF
TRGJ1/TRGJ2,medium-sized,TRGV4,TGTGCCACCTGGGACAATTATTATAAGAAACTCTTT,CATWDNYYKKLF
TRGJ1/TRGJ2,medium-sized,TRGV8,TGTGCCACCTGGGATAGGCGAGGTAATAAGAAACTCTTT,CATWDRRGNKKLF
TRGJ1/TRGJ2,large,TRGV2,TGTGCCACCTGGGACGGGCCAGGGTATTATAAGAAACTCTTT,CATWDGPGYYKKLF
TRGJ1/TRGJ2,medium-sized,TRGV4,TGTGCCACCCAGTTCCATTATAAGAAACTCTTT,CATQFHYKKLF
TRGJ1/TRGJ2,medium-sized,TRGV2,TGTGCCACCTGGGACGGAAATTATAAGAAACTCTTT,CATWDGNYKKLF
TRGJ1/TRGJ2,large,TRGV2,TGTGCCACCTGGGATGCGTATTATTATAAGAAACTCTTT,CATWDAYYYKKLF
TRGJ1/TRGJ2,large,TRGV4,TGTGCCACCTGGGAGAATTATTATAAGAAACTCTTT,CATWENYYKKLF
TRGJ1/TRGJ2,medium-sized,TRGV4,TGTGCCACCTGGGAGAAACGTTATAAGAAACTCTTT,CATWEKRYKKLF
TRGJP1,large,TRGV8,TGTGCCACCTGGGATAGGCAAACTGGTTGGTTCAAGATATTT,CATWDRQTGWFKIF
TRGJ1/TRGJ2,large,TRGV9,TGTGCCTTGTGGGCTTCTTGTTATAAGAAACTCTTT,CALWASCYKKLF
TRGJ1/TRGJ2,large,TRGV9,TGTGCCTTGTGGGAGGTGCCCTATTATAAGAAACTCTTT,CALWEVPYYKKLF
TRGJ1/TRGJ2,medium-sized,TRGV9,TGTGCCTTGTGGGAGGTGCCGACCGGAATTTATTATAAGAAACTCTTT,CALWEVPTGIYYKKLF
TRGJP1,-,TRGV10,TGTGCTGCTCACCCAGGGGGATATACCACTGGTTGGTTCAAGATATTT,CAAHPGGYTTGWFKIF
TRGJ1/TRGJ2,large,TRGV5,TGTGCCACCTGGGACAGGCCCAGGCGGTATTATAAGAAACTCTTT,CATWDRPRRYYKKLF
TRGJ1/TRGJ2,-,TRGV4,TGTGCCACCTGGGAGAAATCCTATCTGAATTATTATAAGAAACTCTTT,CATWEKSYLNYYKKLF
TRGJP1,large,TRGV8,TGTGCCACCTGGGATAGGTGGGGTTGGTTCAAGATATTT,CATWDRWGWFKIF
TRGJP1,medium-sized,TRGV4,TGTGCCACCTGGGATGGGCTGGGCACTGGTTGGTTCAAGATATTT,CATWDGLGTGWFKIF
TRGJP2,large,TRGV8,TGTGCCACCTGGGATAGGATCGGGAGTGATTGGATCAAGACGTTT,CATWDRIGSDWIKTF
TRGJ1/TRGJ2,large,TRGV10,TGTGCTGCGTGGGATTTATTCAGGGGTTATTATAAGAAACTCTTT,CAAWDLFRGYYKKLF
TRGJ1/TRGJ2,large,TRGV2,TGTGCCACCTGGGAGCGGTATAAGAAACTCTTT,CATWERYKKLF
TRGJ1/TRGJ2,medium-sized,TRGV2,TGTGCCACCTGGGACGGGCAATATTATAAGAAACTCTTT,CATWDGQYYKKLF
TRGJ1/TRGJ2,medium-sized,TRGV8,TGTGCCACCTGGGATCTGGGTGAATATAAGAAACTCTTT,CATWDLGEYKKLF
TRGJ1/TRGJ2,large,TRGV9,TGTGCCTTGTGGGAGGTGCCGTATTATAAGAAACTCTTT,CALWEVPYYKKLF
TRGJP1,large,TRGV8,TGTGCCACCTGGAAAGGTTGGTTCAAGATATTT,CATWKGWFKIF
TRGJ1/TRGJ2,large,TRGV8,TGTGCCACCTGGGATGCGAATTATTATAAGAAACTCTTT,CATWDANYYKKLF
TRGJP2,large,TRGV8,TGTGCCACCTGGCTCAGACGTAGTGATTGGATCAAGACGTTT,CATWLRRSDWIKTF
TRGJ1/TRGJ2,large,TRGV9,TGTGCCTTGTGGGAGACCTTAAACCTTAAGAAACTCTTT,CALWETLNLKKLF